This is a list of T cell receptor beta chains from one sample in a study of blood T cell repertoires in COVID-19. Assay: immunoSEQ multiplex PCR; the TCRdb copy retains only in-frame clones and omits some. Of around 280,000 clones listed, about 90% are singletons. Sample: PBMCs or T cells enriched from blood (not recorded which). The receptors originated from a woman aged 18 to 35 with acute COVID-19. Each CDR3 is given with its conserved first and last residue. The D gene is left open where the match is weak. Clone size is shown for a subset of rows, as once, few, many or a class of expanded clone.

clone size	J gene	V gene	D gene	CDR3 DNA	CDR3 protein
NA	TRBJ2-7	TRBV5-6	NA	TGTGCCAGCAGCTTGGGACAGGCCGCCTACGAGCAGTACTTC	CASSLGQAAYEQYF
few	TRBJ2-1	TRBV6-5	TRBD2	TGTGCCAGCAAGCTTGGCGGGAGTTTCTACAATGAGCAGTTCTTC	CASKLGGSFYNEQFF
once	TRBJ1-4	TRBV21-1	NA	TGTGCCAGCAGCAAGAGATTAGGGACAGGCGGGAATGAAAAACTGTTTTTT	CASSKRLGTGGNEKLFF
NA	TRBJ1-1	TRBV7-2	TRBD1	TGTGCCAGCAGCTTGATCGTAGGACAGAGGGACAGCGGCACTGAAGCTTTCTTT	CASSLIVGQRDSGTEAFF
NA	TRBJ2-2	TRBV5-6	NA	TGTGCCAGCAGACAAACAGGGACCGGGGAGCTGTTTTTT	CASRQTGTGELFF
NA	TRBJ2-3	TRBV5-8	TRBD2	TGTGCCAGCCACCGGGGGGTTAGCACAGATACGCAGTATTTT	CASHRGVSTDTQYF
NA	TRBJ2-1	TRBV6-2/TRBV6-3	TRBD1	TGTGCCAGCAGTTACGAGGAGACAGGGGAGTGGGATGAGCAGTTCTTC	CASSYEETGEWDEQFF
once	TRBJ1-1	TRBV6-2/TRBV6-3	NA	TGTGCCAGCAGTTACCCTTACCGGGACACTGAAGCTTTCTTT	CASSYPYRDTEAFF
NA	TRBJ1-1	TRBV19	NA	TGTGCCAGTAGTATATCAGGGGCGAGCACTGAAGCTTTCTTT	CASSISGASTEAFF
NA	TRBJ2-7	TRBV11-2	TRBD1	TGTGCCAGCAGCTACGGGACAGAGTACGAGCAGTACTTC	CASSYGTEYEQYF
NA	TRBJ2-7	TRBV7-9	TRBD2	TGTGCCAGCAGCTTCGCCGGGACTAGCGGGGCGGGGCAGTACTTC	CASSFAGTSGAGQYF
NA	TRBJ2-2	TRBV28	TRBD2	TGTGCCAGCAAGCGGGAAAACACCGGGGAGCTGTTTTTT	CASKRENTGELFF
NA	TRBJ2-3	TRBV5-1	NA	TGCGCCAGCAGGGACAGTGGGGATACGCAGTATTTT	CASRDSGDTQYF
NA	TRBJ1-2	TRBV6-5	NA	TGTGCCAGCAGCCTCACTCAGTTCGGGGGCTACACCTTC	CASSLTQFGGYTF
NA	TRBJ1-4	TRBV19	NA	TGTGCCAGTAGTATCAAAATCGGGGTTCGGGAAAAACTGTTTTTT	CASSIKIGVREKLFF
NA	TRBJ2-3	TRBV3-1/TRBV3-2	TRBD2	TGTGCCAGCAGCCAACGGACTAGCGGCTACACAGATACGCAGTATTTT	CASSQRTSGYTDTQYF
once	TRBJ2-2	TRBV5-1	TRBD2	TGCGCCAGCAGCTTAACGGCTAGCGGGAGAAACACCGGGGAGCTGTTTTTT	CASSLTASGRNTGELFF
NA	TRBJ2-7	TRBV5-5	TRBD1	TGTGCCAGCAGCTCACGACAGGGGTTCGAATACGAGCAGTACTTC	CASSSRQGFEYEQYF
NA	TRBJ2-5	TRBV6-2/TRBV6-3	TRBD2	TGTGCCAGCAGTCAGGGACTAGCGGGACATCTCCCGGAGACCCAGTACTTC	CASSQGLAGHLPETQYF
NA	TRBJ2-3	TRBV30	NA	TGTGCCTGGAATTCAGGGGGGACAGATACGCAGTATTTT	CAWNSGGTDTQYF